A selection of T cell receptor beta chains follows, all from one sample in a study of blood T cell repertoires in COVID-19. The protocol was immunoSEQ multiplex PCR, while the TCRdb copy is restricted to in-frame clones and leaves out a portion. The table includes just over 250,000 clones, over 70% detected once. Sequenced material: peripheral blood. These receptors originate from a woman in her seventies with COVID-19, enrolled during active disease. CDR3s include the opening cysteine and the closing phenylalanine or tryptophan. The D gene is left open where the match is weak. Clone size, where shown, is once, few, many, or a class for clones that have expanded.

size	length	V	D	J	CDR3	DNA
.	16	TRBV27	.	TRBJ1-5	CASSGLHKARNQPQHF	TGTGCCAGTAGCGGTCTCCATAAGGCGAGGAATCAGCCCCAGCATTTT
.	12	TRBV6-5	.	TRBJ2-7	CASSYGGQEQYF	TGTGCCAGCAGTTACGGAGGGCAAGAGCAGTACTTC
.	13	TRBV18	.	TRBJ1-5	CASSPQGEQPQHF	TGTGCCAGCTCACCACAGGGGGAACAGCCCCAGCATTTT
once	14	TRBV10-3	.	TRBJ1-1	CAIRESTANTEAFF	TGTGCCATCAGAGAATCGACAGCGAACACTGAAGCTTTCTTT
.	15	TRBV19	TRBD1	TRBJ2-2	CASSSRQGVTGELFF	TGTGCCAGTAGTTCGCGACAGGGGGTGACCGGGGAGCTGTTTTTT
.	12	TRBV6-2/TRBV6-3	.	TRBJ1-2	CASSSRQFGYTF	TGTGCCAGCAGTTCTCGACAGTTCGGCTACACCTTC
.	15	TRBV6-2/TRBV6-3	TRBD2	TRBJ2-5	CASSFLAGSLGTQYF	TGTGCCAGCAGTTTCCTAGCGGGATCTCTTGGGACCCAGTACTTC
.	13	TRBV27	.	TRBJ1-1	CASIRGAGTEAFF	TGTGCCAGCATTCGGGGAGCGGGCACTGAAGCTTTCTTT
once	16	TRBV11-3	.	TRBJ2-2	CASSLGGTSSTGELFF	TGTGCCAGCAGCTTAGGAGGGACAAGTTCCACCGGGGAGCTGTTTTTT
once	16	TRBV27	TRBD2	TRBJ2-1	CASSFPSGRSHNEQFF	TGTGCCAGCAGTTTTCCTAGCGGGCGATCCCACAATGAGCAGTTCTTC
.	12	TRBV30	.	TRBJ1-1	CAWSVRYTEAFF	TGTGCCTGGAGTGTACGGTACACTGAAGCTTTCTTT
.	13	TRBV29-1	.	TRBJ1-4	CSVALQINEKLFF	TGCAGCGTTGCATTACAGATTAATGAAAAACTGTTTTTT
.	16	TRBV5-4	.	TRBJ2-3	CASSPSIRVGTDTQYF	TGTGCCAGCAGCCCCAGTATCCGTGTCGGCACAGATACGCAGTATTTT
.	15	TRBV28	.	TRBJ2-3	CASSLGGVSTDTQYF	TGTGCCAGCAGTTTAGGCGGAGTTAGCACAGATACGCAGTATTTT
.	14	TRBV7-2	.	TRBJ1-5	CASSQQVSNQPQHF	TGTGCCAGCAGCCAACAGGTTAGCAATCAGCCCCAGCATTTT
.	14	TRBV28	TRBD2	TRBJ2-7	CASSFSSGLYEQYF	TGTGCCAGCAGTTTCTCTAGCGGCCTCTACGAGCAGTACTTC
.	22	TRBV4-1	TRBD1	TRBJ2-6	CASSQEKFLGQGILGGANVLTF	TGCGCCAGCAGCCAAGAAAAATTTTTGGGACAGGGGATTTTAGGTGGGGCCAACGTCCTGACTTTC
.	15	TRBV7-9	.	TRBJ1-1	CASRTNGRGETEAFF	TGTGCCAGCAGGACTAACGGTCGGGGGGAGACTGAAGCTTTCTTT
.	15	TRBV4-2	.	TRBJ2-3	CASSQDSGVTDTQYF	TGTGCCAGCAGCCAAGATTCGGGAGTCACAGATACGCAGTATTTT
.	14	TRBV3-1/TRBV3-2	TRBD2	TRBJ2-7	CASSQRGSRYEQYF	TGTGCCAGCAGCCAACGCGGGAGTCGATACGAGCAGTACTTC
.	15	TRBV14	TRBD1	TRBJ2-2	CASSQELQGAGELFF	TGTGCCAGCAGCCAAGAACTACAGGGGGCCGGGGAGCTGTTTTTT
.	14	TRBV19	.	TRBJ1-1	CASRMGQTNTEAFF	TGTGCCAGTAGAATGGGACAAACGAACACTGAAGCTTTCTTT
.	16	TRBV7-2	.	TRBJ2-3	CASSLGASVSTDTQYF	TGTGCCAGCAGCTTAGGAGCCAGCGTAAGCACAGATACGCAGTATTTT
.	14	TRBV4-3	TRBD1	TRBJ1-4	CASSRGQGHEKLFF	TGCGCCAGCAGCCGGGGACAGGGGCACGAAAAACTGTTTTTT
.	14	TRBV20-1	TRBD2	TRBJ2-7	CSASGTSGAYEQYF	TGCAGTGCTAGTGGGACTAGCGGGGCCTACGAGCAGTACTTC
.	13	TRBV30	TRBD1	TRBJ1-2	CAWAGQDLYGYTF	TGTGCCTGGGCCGGACAGGACCTCTATGGCTACACCTTC
.	13	TRBV4-2	.	TRBJ1-2	CASSRTDNYGYTF	TGTGCCAGCAGCCGGACAGATAACTATGGCTACACCTTC
.	15	TRBV28	TRBD2	TRBJ2-5	CASSMMTSGVETQYF	TGTGCCAGCAGTATGATGACTAGCGGGGTCGAGACCCAGTACTTC
once	15	TRBV5-1	.	TRBJ1-5	CASSLGSSFNQPQHF	TGCGCCAGCAGCTTGGGCAGTTCCTTTAATCAGCCCCAGCATTTT
.	15	TRBV9	TRBD2	TRBJ2-1	CASTPGLAGANEQFF	TGTGCCAGCACTCCCGGACTAGCGGGAGCAAATGAGCAGTTCTTC
.	16	TRBV4-1	.	TRBJ1-1	CASSQVVLPMNTEAFF	TGCGCCAGCAGCCAAGTGGTGCTACCGATGAACACTGAAGCTTTCTTT
few	18	TRBV19	TRBD2	TRBJ2-3	CASAQTSGRAGSTDTQYF	TGTGCCAGCGCACAGACTAGCGGGAGGGCCGGGAGCACAGATACGCAGTATTTT
.	14	TRBV29-1	TRBD2	TRBJ2-7	CSVQGTSGTYEQYF	TGCAGCGTTCAAGGGACTAGCGGGACCTACGAGCAGTACTTC
.	18	TRBV7-2	TRBD1	TRBJ1-6	CASSFLTPGQYYNSPLHF	TGTGCCAGCAGCTTTCTGACACCGGGACAGTACTATAATTCACCCCTCCACTTT
.	14	TRBV6-5	.	TRBJ2-7	CASRTTATSYEQYF	TGTGCCAGCAGGACGACAGCTACCTCCTACGAGCAGTACTTC
once	15	TRBV5-5	TRBD1	TRBJ1-2	CASSTQLTGGYGYTF	TGTGCCAGCAGCACTCAATTAACAGGGGGCTATGGCTACACCTTC
.	12	TRBV12-3/TRBV12-4	TRBD1	TRBJ2-1	CASRPTGVEQFF	TGTGCCAGCAGGCCAACAGGGGTTGAGCAGTTCTTC
.	16	TRBV21-1	.	TRBJ2-1	CASSKFGASSYNEQFF	TGTGCCAGCAGCAAATTCGGAGCGAGCTCCTACAATGAGCAGTTCTTC
once	15	TRBV7-9	TRBD2	TRBJ2-1	CASSLESSGSGEQFF	TGTGCCAGCAGCTTAGAGTCTAGCGGGAGTGGTGAGCAGTTCTTC
.	15	TRBV6-5	.	TRBJ2-2	CAGRTAGARTGELFF	TGTGCCGGCCGTACGGCAGGGGCTCGCACCGGGGAGCTGTTTTTT
.	13	TRBV28	.	TRBJ2-7	CASNRRGRYEQYF	TGTGCCAGCAACAGGAGGGGTCGATACGAGCAGTACTTC
.	13	TRBV29-1	TRBD1	TRBJ2-5	CSVGRRGRETQYF	TGCAGCGTTGGCCGCAGGGGGCGAGAGACCCAGTACTTC
once	15	TRBV3-1/TRBV3-2	TRBD1	TRBJ1-2	CASSQDNGQGRGYTF	TGTGCCAGCAGCCAAGATAACGGACAGGGCAGAGGCTACACCTTC